This TCR beta chain was observed in a study of blood T cell repertoires in COVID-19. Study-level information: The analysed material was cDNA or gDNA that came from T cells, B-cell-depleted T cells, or PBMCs.

As processed by the authors: Quantification of nucleated cells was approximated via reference gene primer amplification. The assay was immunoSEQ multiplex PCR, and TCRdb's table has in-frame clones only and misses some. D and trimming come from the DNA, and the V and J calls and clone size come from that table. The top ten clones hold roughly 1.5% of a sample with about 270,000 clones, about 88% of them seen once. The CDR3 totals 16 residues. The trim removed 6 bases at V and 1 base at J, leaving 9 bases unmatched. Germline lookup yields CDR1 MNHEY and CDR2 SMNVEV (reference sequence). Seattle participants joined during active infection and were tracked over time.

The rearrangement joins TRBV27 to TRBJ2-1, with TRBD1 identical over 7 bases. The sequencing input was peripheral blood. The TCR comes from a human donor with COVID-19, enrolled during active disease. The donor label of this sample is uncertain. The CDR3, as DNA: TGTGCCAGCAGGGACCCGACAGGGTGGTCCTACAATGAGCAGTTCTTC. Encoded protein: CASRDPTGWSYNEQFF.